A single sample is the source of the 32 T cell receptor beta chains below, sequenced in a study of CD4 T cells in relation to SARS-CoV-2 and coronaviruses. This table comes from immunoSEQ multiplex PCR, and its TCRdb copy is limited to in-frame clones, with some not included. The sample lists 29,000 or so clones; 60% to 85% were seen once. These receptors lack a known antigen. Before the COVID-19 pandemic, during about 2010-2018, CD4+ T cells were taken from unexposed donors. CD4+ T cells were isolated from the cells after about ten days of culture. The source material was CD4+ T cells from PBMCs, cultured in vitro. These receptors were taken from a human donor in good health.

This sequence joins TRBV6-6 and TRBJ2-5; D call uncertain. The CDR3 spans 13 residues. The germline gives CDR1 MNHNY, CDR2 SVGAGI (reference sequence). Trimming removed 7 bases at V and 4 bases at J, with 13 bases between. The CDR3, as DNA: TGTGCCAGCACCCCACCGGTTGGAGAGACCCAGTACTTC. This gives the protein CASTPPVGETQYF.

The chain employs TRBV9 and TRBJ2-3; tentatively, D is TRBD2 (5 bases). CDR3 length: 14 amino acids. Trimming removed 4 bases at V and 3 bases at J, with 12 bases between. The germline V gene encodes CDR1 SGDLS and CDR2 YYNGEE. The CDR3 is CASSHSRGTDTQYF. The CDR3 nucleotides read TGTGCCAGCAGCCATTCACGGGGAACAGATACGCAGTATTTT.

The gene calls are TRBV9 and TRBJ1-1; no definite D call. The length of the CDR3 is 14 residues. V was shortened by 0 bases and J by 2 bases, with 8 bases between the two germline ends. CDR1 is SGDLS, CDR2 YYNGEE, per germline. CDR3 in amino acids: CASSVVADNTEAFF. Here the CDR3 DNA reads TGTGCCAGCAGCGTAGTAGCGGATAACACTGAAGCTTTCTTT.

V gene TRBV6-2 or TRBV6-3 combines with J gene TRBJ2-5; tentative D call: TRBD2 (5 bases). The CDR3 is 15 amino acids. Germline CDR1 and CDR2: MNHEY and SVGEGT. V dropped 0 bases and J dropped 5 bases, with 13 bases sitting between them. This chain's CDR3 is CASSYSGVGSETQYF. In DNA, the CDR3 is TGTGCCAGCAGTTACTCCGGGGTAGGTTCGGAGACCCAGTACTTC.

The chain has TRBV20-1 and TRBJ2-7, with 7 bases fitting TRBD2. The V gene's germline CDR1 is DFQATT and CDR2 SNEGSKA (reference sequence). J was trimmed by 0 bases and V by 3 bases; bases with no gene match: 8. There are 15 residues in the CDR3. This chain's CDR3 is CSASPGGTSSYEQYF. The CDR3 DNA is TGCAGTGCTAGTCCGGGAGGCACCAGCTCCTACGAGCAGTACTTC.

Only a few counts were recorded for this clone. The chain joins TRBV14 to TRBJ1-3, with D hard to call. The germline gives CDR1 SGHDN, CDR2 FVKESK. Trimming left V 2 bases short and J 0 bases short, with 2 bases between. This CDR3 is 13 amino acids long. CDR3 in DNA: TGTGCCAGCAGCCAACCCTCTGGAAACACCATATATTTT. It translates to CASSQPSGNTIYF.

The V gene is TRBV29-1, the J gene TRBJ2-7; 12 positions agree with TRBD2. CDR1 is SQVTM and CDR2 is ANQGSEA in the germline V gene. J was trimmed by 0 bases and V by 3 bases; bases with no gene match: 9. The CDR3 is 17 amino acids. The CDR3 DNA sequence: TGCAGCGTTGAGTTGGGTCTAGCGGGAGGGCTCTCCTACGAGCAGTACTTC. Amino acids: CSVELGLAGGLSYEQYF.

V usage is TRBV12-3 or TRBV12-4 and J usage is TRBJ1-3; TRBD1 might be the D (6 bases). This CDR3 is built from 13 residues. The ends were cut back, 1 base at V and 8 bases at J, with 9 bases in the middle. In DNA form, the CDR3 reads TGTGCCAGCAGTTTAGGTGGGGGCTACACCATATATTTT. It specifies CASSLGGGYTIYF.

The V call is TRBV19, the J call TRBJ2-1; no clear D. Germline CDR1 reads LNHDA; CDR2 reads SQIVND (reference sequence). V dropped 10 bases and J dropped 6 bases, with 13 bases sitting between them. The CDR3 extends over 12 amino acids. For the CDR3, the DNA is TGTGCCACCTCCCCTAATTTCAATGAGCAGTTCTTC. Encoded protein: CATSPNFNEQFF.

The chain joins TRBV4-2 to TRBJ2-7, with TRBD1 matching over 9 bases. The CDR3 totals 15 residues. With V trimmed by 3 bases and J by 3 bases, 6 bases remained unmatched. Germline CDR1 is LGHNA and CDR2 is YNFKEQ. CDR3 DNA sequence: TGTGCCAGCAGCCAGCCGGGACAGGGAGACTACGAGCAGTACTTC. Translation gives CASSQPGQGDYEQYF.

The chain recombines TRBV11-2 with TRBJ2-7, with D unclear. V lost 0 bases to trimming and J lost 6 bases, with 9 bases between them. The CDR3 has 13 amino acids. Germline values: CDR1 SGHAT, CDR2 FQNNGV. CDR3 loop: CASSLDIGSEQYF. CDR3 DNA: TGTGCCAGCAGCTTAGATATAGGATCCGAGCAGTACTTC. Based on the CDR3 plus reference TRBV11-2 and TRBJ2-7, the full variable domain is EAGVAQSPRYKIIEKRQSVAFWCNPISGHATLYWYQQILGQGPKLLIQFQNNGVVDDSQLPKDRFSAERLKGVDSTLKIQPAKLEDSAVYLCASSLDIGSEQYFGPGTRLTVT.

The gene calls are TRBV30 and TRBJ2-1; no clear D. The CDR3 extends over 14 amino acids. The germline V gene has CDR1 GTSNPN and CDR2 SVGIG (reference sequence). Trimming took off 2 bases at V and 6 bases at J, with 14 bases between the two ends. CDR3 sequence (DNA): TGTGCCTGGAGTCGACGTTCGGGCATCAATGAGCAGTTCTTC. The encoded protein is CAWSRRSGINEQFF.

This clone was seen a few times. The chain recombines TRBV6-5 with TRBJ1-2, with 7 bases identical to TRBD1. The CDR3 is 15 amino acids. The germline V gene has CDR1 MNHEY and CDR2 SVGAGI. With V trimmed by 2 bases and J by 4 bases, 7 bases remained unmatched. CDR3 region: CASSYTGDVGYGYTF. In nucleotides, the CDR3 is TGTGCCAGCAGTTACACAGGGGATGTCGGCTATGGCTACACCTTC.

The CDR3 protein is CASSSRRLAVTDTQYF. In nucleotides, the CDR3 is TGTGCCAGCAGTTCGCGGCGGCTAGCGGTCACAGATACGCAGTATTTT. J is TRBJ2-3 and V is TRBV6-2 or TRBV6-3; 7 nucleotides match TRBD2. Losses at the gene ends were 4 bases for V and 2 bases for J; bases not matched to a gene: 9. The CDR3 totals 16 residues. Germline V lookup: CDR1 MNHEY, CDR2 SVGEGT.

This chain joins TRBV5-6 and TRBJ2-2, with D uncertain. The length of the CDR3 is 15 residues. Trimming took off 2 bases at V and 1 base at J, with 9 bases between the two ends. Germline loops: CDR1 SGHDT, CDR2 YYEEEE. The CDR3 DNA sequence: TGTGCCAGCAGCTTTCCAGGAGAGAACACCGGGGAGCTGTTTTTT. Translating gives CASSFPGENTGELFF.

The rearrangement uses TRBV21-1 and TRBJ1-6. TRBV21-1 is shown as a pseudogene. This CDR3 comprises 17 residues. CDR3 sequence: CASRGAVATHTNSPLHF. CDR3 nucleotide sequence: TGTGCCAGCAGAGGAGCTGTAGCTACACATACTAATTCACCCCTCCACTTT.

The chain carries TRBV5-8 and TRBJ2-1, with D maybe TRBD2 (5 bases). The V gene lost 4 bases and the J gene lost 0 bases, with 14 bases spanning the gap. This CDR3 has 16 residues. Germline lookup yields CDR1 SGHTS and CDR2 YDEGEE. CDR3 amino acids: CASSLWTASSYNEQFF. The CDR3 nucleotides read TGTGCCAGCAGCCTGTGGACTGCGAGCTCCTACAATGAGCAGTTCTTC.

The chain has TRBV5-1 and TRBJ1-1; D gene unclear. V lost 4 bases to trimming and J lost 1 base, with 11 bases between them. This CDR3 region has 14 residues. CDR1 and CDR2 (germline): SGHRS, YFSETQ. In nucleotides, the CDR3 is TGCGCCAGCAGCGTAAGCGCCGCGAACACTGAAGCTTTCTTT. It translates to CASSVSAANTEAFF.

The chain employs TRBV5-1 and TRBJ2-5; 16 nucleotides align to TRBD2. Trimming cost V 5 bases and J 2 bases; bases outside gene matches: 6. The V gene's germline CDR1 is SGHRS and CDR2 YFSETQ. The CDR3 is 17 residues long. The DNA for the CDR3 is TGCGCCAGCAGAACGGGACTAGCGGGAGGGCTACAAGAGACCCAGTACTTC. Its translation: CASRTGLAGGLQETQYF.

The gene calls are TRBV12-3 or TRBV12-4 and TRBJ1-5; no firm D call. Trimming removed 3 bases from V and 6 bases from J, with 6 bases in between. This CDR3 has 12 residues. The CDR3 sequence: CASSFLPQPQHF. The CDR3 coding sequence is TGTGCCAGCAGTTTTCTCCCTCAGCCCCAGCATTTT.

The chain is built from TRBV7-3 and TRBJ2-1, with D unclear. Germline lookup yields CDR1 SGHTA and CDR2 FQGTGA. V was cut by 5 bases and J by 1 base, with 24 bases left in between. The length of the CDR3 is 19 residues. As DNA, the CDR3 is TGTGCCAGCAGCCAACACCCCCCTCTAAACCACTGGTCCTACAATGAGCAGTTCTTC. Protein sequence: CASSQHPPLNHWSYNEQFF.

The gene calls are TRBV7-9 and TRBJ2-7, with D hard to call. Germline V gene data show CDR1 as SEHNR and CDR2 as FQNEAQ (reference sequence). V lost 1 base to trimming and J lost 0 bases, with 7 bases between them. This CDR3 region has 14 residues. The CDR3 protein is CASSLGHLSYEQYF. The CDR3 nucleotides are TGTGCCAGCAGCTTAGGGCACCTCTCCTACGAGCAGTACTTC.

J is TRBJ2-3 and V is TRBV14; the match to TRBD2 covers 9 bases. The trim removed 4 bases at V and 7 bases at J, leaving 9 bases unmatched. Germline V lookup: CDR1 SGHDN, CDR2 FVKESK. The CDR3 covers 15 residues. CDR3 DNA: TGTGCCAGCAGCCTGACGGGCGGGAGGGCCAATACGCAGTATTTT. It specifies CASSLTGGRANTQYF.

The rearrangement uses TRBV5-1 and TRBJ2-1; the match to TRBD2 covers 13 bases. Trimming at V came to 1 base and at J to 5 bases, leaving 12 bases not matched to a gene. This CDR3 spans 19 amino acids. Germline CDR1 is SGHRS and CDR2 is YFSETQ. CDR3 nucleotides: TGCGCCAGCAGCTTGATCGGGACTAGCGGGATGGGAATCCACAATGAGCAGTTCTTC. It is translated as CASSLIGTSGMGIHNEQFF.

CDR3 DNA: TGTGCCAGCAGCTTGGGGGGCGCGGGTTACAATGAGCAGTTCTTC. It translates to CASSLGGAGYNEQFF. V gene TRBV11-3 combines with J gene TRBJ2-1, with D perhaps TRBD1 or TRBD2 (6 bases each). Trimming pared 3 bases from V and 4 bases from J, leaving 13 bases between. Per the germline V gene, CDR1 is SGHNT and CDR2 is YENEEA. This CDR3 has 15 residues.

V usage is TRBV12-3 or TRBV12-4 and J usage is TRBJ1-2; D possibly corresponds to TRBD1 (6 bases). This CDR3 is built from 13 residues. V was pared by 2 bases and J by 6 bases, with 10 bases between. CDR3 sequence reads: CASSLQGNDGYTF. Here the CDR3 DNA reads TGTGCCAGCAGTTTACAGGGGAATGATGGCTACACCTTC.

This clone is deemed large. DNA for the CDR3: TGTGCCAGCAGCTTATCCGGAAACACCATATATTTT. As protein: CASSLSGNTIYF. The genes are TRBV7-8 and TRBJ1-3; D remains unclear. V lost 2 bases and J lost 4, with 3 bases in between. Per germline, CDR1 SGHVS and CDR2 FQNEAQ. CDR3 size: 12 residues.

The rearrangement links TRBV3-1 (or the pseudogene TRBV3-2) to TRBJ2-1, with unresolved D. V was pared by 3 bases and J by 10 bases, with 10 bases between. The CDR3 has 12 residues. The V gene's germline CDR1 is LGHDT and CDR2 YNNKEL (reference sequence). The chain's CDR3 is CASSHTPPEQFF. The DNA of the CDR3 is TGTGCCAGCAGCCATACACCTCCCGAGCAGTTCTTC.

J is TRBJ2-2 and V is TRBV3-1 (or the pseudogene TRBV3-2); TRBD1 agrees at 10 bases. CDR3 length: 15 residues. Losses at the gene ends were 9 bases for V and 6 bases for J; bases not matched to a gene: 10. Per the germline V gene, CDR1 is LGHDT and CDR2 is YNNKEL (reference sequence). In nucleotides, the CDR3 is TGTGCCAGTAATTTTGGGACAGGGGCTGCCGGGGAGCTGTTTTTT. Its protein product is CASNFGTGAAGELFF.

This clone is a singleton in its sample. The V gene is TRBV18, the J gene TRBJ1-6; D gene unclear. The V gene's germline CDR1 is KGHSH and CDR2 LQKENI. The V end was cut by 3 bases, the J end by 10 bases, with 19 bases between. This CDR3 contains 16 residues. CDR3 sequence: CASSPSDGTWTSPLHF. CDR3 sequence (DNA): TGTGCCAGCTCACCTTCGGACGGAACCTGGACCTCACCCCTCCACTTT.

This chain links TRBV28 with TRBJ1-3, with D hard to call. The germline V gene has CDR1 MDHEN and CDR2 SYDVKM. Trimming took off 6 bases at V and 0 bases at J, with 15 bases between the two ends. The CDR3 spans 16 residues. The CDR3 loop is CASRLPPASSGNTIYF. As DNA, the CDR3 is TGTGCCAGCAGACTTCCGCCCGCTAGCTCTGGAAACACCATATATTTT.

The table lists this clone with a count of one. The CDR3, as DNA: TGTGCCAGCTCCAAGGGTGAAGCTTTCTTT. Its protein product is CASSKGEAFF. This sequence joins TRBV11-2 and TRBJ1-1; no reliable D call. The V and J ends lost 8 bases and 7 bases respectively, with 8 bases between them. The CDR3 totals 10 residues. The germline CDR1 and CDR2 sequences are SGHAT and FQNNGV. The full variable domain, in which reference TRBV11-2 and TRBJ1-1 provide the parts outside the CDR3, is EAGVAQSPRYKIIEKRQSVAFWCNPISGHATLYWYQQILGQGPKLLIQFQNNGVVDDSQLPKDRFSAERLKGVDSTLKIQPAKLEDSAVYLCASSKGEAFFGQGTRLTVV.